Shown below are 14 T cell receptor beta chains from a single sample sequenced in a study of graft-versus-host responses after intestinal transplantation (dated by TCRdb to the early 2020s). Library generation was performed with the immunoSEQ multiplex PCR assay. What TCRdb holds here is the immuneACCESS table cut down to in-frame rearrangements. Part of the clones is not present; checked against another copy, under half of the missing clones reflect an unresolved V gene, and the others are unexplained. The sample table shows 57,000 or so clones, and under 95% are seen once. The ten largest clones add up to 2.5% to 3% of the sample. The input for sequencing was PBMCs, taken about 4 months after intestinal transplantation. The receptor set was obtained from a human patient who received an intestinal transplant, so some T cells may come from the graft donor.

This sequence joins TRBV28 and TRBJ2-3, with 11 bases identical to TRBD2. The length of the CDR3 is 16 residues. V was pared by 2 bases and J by 6 bases, with 7 bases of the junction left unmatched. CDR1 is MDHEN and CDR2 is SYDVKM in the germline V gene. The CDR3 sequence is CASSLDLAGGSDTQYF. In nucleotides, the CDR3 is TGTGCCAGCAGTTTAGACTTAGCGGGGGGGTCGGATACGCAGTATTTT.

The chain links TRBV5-1 to TRBJ2-5, with no clear D. The CDR3 runs to 14 residues. CDR1 and CDR2 (germline): SGHRS, YFSETQ. Deletions cut 1 base from V and 5 bases from J, with 12 bases between. The CDR3 loop reads CASSLSSALETQYF. CDR3 sequence (DNA): TGCGCCAGCAGCTTGTCGTCCGCCCTCGAGACCCAGTACTTC.

V usage is TRBV10-3 and J usage is TRBJ2-5, with D unclear. The CDR3 is made up of 13 amino acids. Trimming left V 4 bases short and J 3 bases short, with 9 bases between. The germline gives CDR1 ENHRY, CDR2 SYGVKD. The CDR3 DNA reads as TGTGCCATCAGTGCAAACCTAGAAGAGACCCAGTACTTC. This gives the protein CAISANLEETQYF.

The J gene is TRBJ2-6, the V gene TRBV19; 8 positions agree with TRBD1. V was clipped by 6 bases and J by 2 bases; unmatched bases: 0. Germline CDR1 LNHDA, CDR2 SQIVND (reference sequence). CDR3 length equals 14 residues. The CDR3 coding sequence is TGTGCCAGTAGGGACAGGGCTGGGGCCAACGTCCTGACTTTC. Amino acids: CASRDRAGANVLTF.

This clone was seen just once. J is TRBJ2-2 and V is TRBV15, with TRBD1 identical over 7 bases. V lost 4 bases, J lost 3 bases, and 8 bases stayed unmatched. The CDR3 has 16 amino acids. Germline CDR1 LNHNV, CDR2 YYDKDF (reference sequence). DNA for the CDR3: TGTGCCACCAGCAAGGGGACAGCGTGGCACACCGGGGAGCTGTTTTTT. The encoded protein is CATSKGTAWHTGELFF.

The count of this clone is one. The J gene is TRBJ1-5, the V gene TRBV19; D is unclear. Trimming removed 6 bases at V and 4 bases at J, with 10 bases between. CDR1 LNHDA and CDR2 SQIVND come from the germline V gene (reference sequence). This CDR3 region has 13 residues. CDR3 in DNA: TGTGCCAGTAGGTGGGCAGCTAATCAGCCCCAGCATTTT. Protein sequence: CASRWAANQPQHF.

Comment on this clone: Relative to the germline gene, one junction end is altered; a read error may explain this. The chain carries TRBV5-4 and TRBJ2-1; D remains unclear. Per the germline V gene, CDR1 is SGHNT and CDR2 is YYREEE (reference sequence). The CDR3 is 11 residues long. Here the CDR3 DNA reads TGTGCCAGCAGCTTGGAGACTGCCTCGGTCTTC. It codes for CASSLETASVF.

This chain links TRBV5-6 with TRBJ2-7; D not certain. Between the trimmed V and J ends, which lost 2 bases and 0 bases, there was a span of 9 bases. This CDR3 has 14 amino acids. Germline values: CDR1 SGHDT, CDR2 YYEEEE. The CDR3 loop is CASSFMGSSYEQYF. The CDR3 DNA follows: TGTGCCAGCAGCTTTATGGGAAGCTCCTACGAGCAGTACTTC.

The chain is built from TRBV6-5 and TRBJ1-1; no reliable D call. The CDR3 totals 13 residues. Per the germline V gene, CDR1 is MNHEY and CDR2 is SVGAGI. Trimming cost V 2 bases and J 3 bases, with 7 bases left between them. The CDR3 loop is CASSYNEDTEAFF. CDR3 coding DNA: TGTGCCAGCAGTTACAACGAGGACACTGAAGCTTTCTTT.

This clone was observed a few times. The rearrangement joins TRBV6-1 to TRBJ1-2; the D is unclear. This CDR3 spans 10 amino acids. Germline CDR1 is MNHNS and CDR2 is SASEGT. V lost 5 bases to trimming and J lost 8 bases, with 6 bases between them. DNA of the CDR3: TGTGCCAGCAGTTCCCTCGGCTACACCTTC. It yields the protein CASSSLGYTF.

This chain uses TRBV11-3 with TRBJ2-7, with D uncertain. The CDR3 contains 16 residues. Germline loops: CDR1 SGHNT, CDR2 YENEEA. V was cut by 5 bases and J by 2 bases, with 19 bases left in between. The CDR3 protein is CASSASRNYPTYEQYF. The CDR3 coding sequence is TGTGCCAGCAGCGCATCCAGGAACTACCCGACCTACGAGCAGTACTTC.

The chain employs TRBV6-5 and TRBJ2-3, with D possibly called TRBD1 or TRBD2 (5 bases each). The CDR3 is made up of 15 amino acids. V lost 5 bases to trimming and J lost 1 base, with 13 bases between them. Germline CDR1 reads MNHEY; CDR2 reads SVGAGI. CDR3 in DNA: TGTGCCAGCAGTCCTCGAGGGGTCCGCACAGATACGCAGTATTTT. Amino acids: CASSPRGVRTDTQYF.

This clone was observed once. CDR3 coding DNA: TGTGCCAGCAGGGATGGACTAGCGGGAGTCTACGAGCAGTACTTC. It codes for CASRDGLAGVYEQYF. J is TRBJ2-7 and V is TRBV27, with 13 bases aligning to TRBD2. This CDR3 contains 15 residues. The germline gives CDR1 MNHEY, CDR2 SMNVEV (reference sequence). The V segment lost 6 bases and the J segment 3 bases; nucleotides outside the gene matches: 5.

The chain is built from TRBV5-6 and TRBJ2-1; 7 positions agree with TRBD2. Germline trimming cut 2 bases from V and 8 bases from J; bases unmatched to any gene: 7. CDR3 length equals 14 residues. The germline V gene has CDR1 SGHDT and CDR2 YYEEEE. The CDR3 DNA reads TGTGCCAGCAGCTTCGACCCTGGGGGGGATGAGCAGTTCTTC. It encodes CASSFDPGGDEQFF. The full variable domain, completed using reference TRBV5-6 and TRBJ2-1, is DAGVTQSPTHLIKTRGQQVTLRCSPKSGHDTVSWYQQALGQGPQFIFQYYEEEERQRGNFPDRFSGHQFPNYSSELNVNALLLGDSALYLCASSFDPGGDEQFFGPGTRLTVL.